One and the same sample provided the 4 T cell receptor beta chains below, sequenced in a study of control samples from healthy donors and cancer patients. Only in-frame clones appear in the TCRdb table, and some are missing; sequencing was by immunoSEQ multiplex PCR. The data contain about 140,000 clones, around 94% of them seen just once; the ten biggest clones take up around 13%. The specimen sequenced was blood. The origin of the receptors is a man aged 40-50 years in good health.

V is TRBV6-2 or TRBV6-3 and J is TRBJ2-1; 7 positions match TRBD1. V lost 4 bases, J lost 7 bases, and 7 bases stayed unmatched. CDR3 size: 14 residues. CDR1 MNHEY and CDR2 SVGEGT come from the germline V gene. CDR3 protein: CASSSQQGNNEQFF. The DNA for the CDR3 is TGTGCCAGCAGTTCCCAACAGGGGAATAATGAGCAGTTCTTC.

The rearrangement joins TRBV7-9 to TRBJ1-5; 7 nucleotides align to TRBD1. Germline V gene lookup returns CDR1 SEHNR and CDR2 FQNEAQ (reference sequence). V shed 5 bases, J shed 4 bases, and the junction held 5 bases outside the gene matches. The CDR3 is 14 residues long. This CDR3 reads CASSSMTGNQPQHF. CDR3 nucleotides: TGTGCCAGCAGCAGTATGACAGGGAATCAGCCCCAGCATTTT.

The rearrangement uses TRBV4-2 and TRBJ1-1; TRBD1 is a possible D gene (5 bases). This CDR3 comprises 16 residues. CDR1 LGHNA and CDR2 YNFKEQ come from the germline V gene. V shed 6 bases and J shed 3 bases, with 20 bases lying between them. The CDR3 loop is CASRPLQGGLDTEAFF. In nucleotides, the CDR3 is TGTGCCAGCAGACCCCTCCAGGGCGGTTTGGACACTGAAGCTTTCTTT.

Written as DNA, the CDR3 is TGTGCCACTCCGGGGTACACTGAAGCTTTCTTT. This translates into CATPGYTEAFF. This rearrangement joins TRBV24-1 to TRBJ1-1; D gene unclear. The germline V and J ends were trimmed by 10 bases and 3 bases, with 8 bases remaining between them. The CDR3 is 11 amino acids. Looked up from germline, CDR1 is KGHDR and CDR2 is SFDVKD.